This entry lists 15 T cell receptor beta chains sequenced from one sample in a study of T-cell reconstitution after alpha-beta-depleted transplantation in children. As it was prepared, the TCRbeta library received unique molecular identifiers. TCRdb re-analysed the PCR reads in MiXCR, keeping a single row per CDR3 protein. The top ten clones hold approximately 1% of a sample with about 640,000 distinct CDR3 sequences, 15% to 20% of them seen once. Sequenced material: PBMCs from the stem cell graft donor, taken from the stem cell graft. Every receptor here comes from a human donor who donated a stem cell graft to a child with acute myeloid leukemia.

This clonotype was detected only a few times. This rearrangement joins TRBV15 to TRBJ2-3; TRBD2 aligns across 7 bases. CDR1 LNHNV and CDR2 YYDKDF come from the germline V gene (reference sequence). V lost 1 base and J lost 4; bases outside the gene matches: 5. The CDR3 length is 15 residues. CDR3 in DNA: TGTGCCACCAGCAGAGTGGGAGGGAACGCAGATACGCAGTATTTT. Amino acid sequence: CATSRVGGNADTQYF.

The chain carries TRBV7-7 and TRBJ2-7, with D perhaps TRBD1 or TRBD2 (5 bases each). The CDR3 spans 14 residues. Between the trimmed V and J ends, which lost 5 bases and 1 base, there was a span of 12 bases. CDR1 SSHAT and CDR2 FNYEAQ come from the germline V gene (reference sequence). CDR3 in amino acids: CASSRDLGSYEQYF. CDR3 DNA sequence: TGTGCCAGCAGCCGGGACCTTGGATCCTACGAGCAGTACTTC.

About this clonotype itself: One end of the junction does not line up with germline, which may come from a read error. The rearrangement uses TRBV7-9 and TRBJ2-1, with TRBD2 identical over 14 bases. CDR1 and CDR2 (germline): SEHNR, FQNEAQ (reference sequence). CDR3 length: 14 residues. In nucleotides, the CDR3 is TGTGCCAGCAGCTGGGGAAGACTAGCGGGGGGGTCGATCTTC. Translating it yields CASSWGRLAGGSIF. Together with reference TRBV7-9 and TRBJ2-1, the CDR3 gives the full variable domain: DTGVSQNPRHKITKRGQNVTFRCDPISEHNRLYWYRQTLGQGPEFLTYFQNEAQLEKSRLLSDRFSAERPKGSFSTLEIQRTEQGDSAMYLCASSWGRLAGGSIFGPGTRLTVL.

This clonotype is a singleton in its sample. The chain links TRBV6-5 to TRBJ1-6; unclear D gene. CDR1 and CDR2 from the germline V gene are MNHEY and SVGAGI. The V end was cut by 2 bases, the J end by 7 bases, with 15 bases between. This CDR3 comprises 16 residues. The CDR3 DNA is TGTGCCAGCAGTTACGGGTCTTCCTCGGCGAATTCACCCCTCCACTTT. Its protein is CASSYGSSSANSPLHF.

With regard to this clonotype: A much larger clone is a single base away; this may be a read error. J is TRBJ2-7 and V is TRBV28, with 7 bases aligning to TRBD2. CDR1 is MDHEN, CDR2 SYDVKM, per germline. The CDR3 consists of 14 residues. The trim removed 8 bases at V and 2 bases at J, leaving 9 bases unmatched. CDR3 sequence (DNA): TGTGCCAGCCGTAACCCAGGGACTACCTACGAGCAGTACGTC. Translating it yields CASRNPGTTYEQYV.

There are many counts of this clonotype. The genes are TRBV7-2 and TRBJ2-7; tentative D call: TRBD2 (5 bases). The V gene lost 5 bases and the J gene lost 1 base, with 12 bases spanning the gap. Per the germline V gene, CDR1 is SGHTA and CDR2 is FQGNSA. The CDR3 is made up of 14 amino acids. CDR3 DNA: TGTGCCAGCAGCCCTGGACTGGGTTCCTACGAGCAGTACTTC. Residues: CASSPGLGSYEQYF.

This clonotype was counted a few times. The J gene is TRBJ2-4, the V gene TRBV19, with 9 bases identical to TRBD1. The germline gives CDR1 LNHDA, CDR2 SQIVND (reference sequence). J lost 4 bases, V lost 5 bases, and 3 bases had no gene match. The CDR3 has 14 residues. DNA for the CDR3: TGTGCCAGTAGTTGGGACAGGGCAAAAAACATTCAGTACTTC. Residues: CASSWDRAKNIQYF.

Ten or more counts support this clonotype. V is TRBV6-5 and J is TRBJ2-2, with a weak D call TRBD1 (6 bases). This CDR3 spans 12 amino acids. Per germline, CDR1 MNHEY and CDR2 SVGAGI. V lost 5 bases and J lost 13, with 14 bases in between. CDR3 in amino acids: CASSPTGSGLFF. For the CDR3, the DNA is TGTGCCAGCAGTCCTACAGGGTCTGGGCTGTTTTTT.

This clonotype was seen more than once but under ten times. This chain uses TRBV5-1 with TRBJ2-3; D call uncertain. The germline CDR1 and CDR2 sequences are SGHRS and YFSETQ. The CDR3 covers 15 residues. The V gene lost 3 bases and the J gene lost 2 bases, with 13 bases spanning the gap. As DNA, the CDR3 is TGCGCCAGCAGCTCGCAAGGACGGTCCACAGATACGCAGTATTTT. Its protein is CASSSQGRSTDTQYF.

This clonotype appeared a few times. The rearrangement uses TRBV5-4 and TRBJ2-7; a possible D gene is TRBD2 (6 bases). Trimming took off 3 bases at V and 2 bases at J, with 15 bases between the two ends. This CDR3 is 15 amino acids long. In germline, CDR1 is SGHNT, CDR2 YYREEE (reference sequence). As DNA, the CDR3 is TGTGCCAGCAGCTCCGGGACTTCTAGCCCCTACGAGCAGTACGTC. It specifies CASSSGTSSPYEQYV.

This clonotype was observed at least ten times. The chain carries TRBV5-6 and TRBJ2-5; D is perhaps TRBD1 (5 bases). This CDR3 contains 15 residues. The germline V and J ends were trimmed by 0 bases and 4 bases, with 13 bases remaining between them. The V gene's germline CDR1 is SGHDT and CDR2 YYEEEE. The CDR3 DNA reads as TGTGCCAGCAGCTTGGGCGCAGGGTCGGGAGAGACCCAGTACTTC. Protein product: CASSLGAGSGETQYF.

This clonotype was detected many times. V and J are TRBV29-1 and TRBJ2-7; D is ambiguous. There are 11 residues in the CDR3. Trimming left V 6 bases short and J 6 bases short, with 12 bases between. Looked up from germline, CDR1 is SQVTM and CDR2 is ANQGSEA. The CDR3 spells CSVLKDLEQYF. DNA of the CDR3: TGCAGCGTCCTTAAGGATCTCGAGCAGTACTTC.

This chain links TRBV30 with TRBJ2-1; 8 bases fit TRBD2. Losses at the gene ends were 4 bases for V and 10 bases for J; bases not matched to a gene: 9. The length of the CDR3 is 13 residues. Germline lookup yields CDR1 GTSNPN and CDR2 SVGIG (reference sequence). The DNA of the CDR3 is TGTGCCTGGACCGTCGGCGGGGGGAGGGAGCAGTTCTTC. Its protein product is CAWTVGGGREQFF.

This clonotype was seen at least ten times. The CDR3 loop reads CASSSGTSGADTQYF. CDR3 in DNA: TGTGCCAGCAGTTCCGGGACTAGCGGGGCAGATACGCAGTATTTT. This chain links TRBV6-5 with TRBJ2-3, with 13 bases identical to TRBD2. The CDR3 is 15 amino acids. Germline values: CDR1 MNHEY, CDR2 SVGAGI. The V and J ends lost 4 bases and 4 bases, in that order; junction bases with no gene match: 2.

This clonotype has more than one count but fewer than ten. The chain carries TRBV13 and TRBJ1-3; D might be TRBD1 (6 bases). Germline CDR1 is PRHDT and CDR2 is FYEKMQ (reference sequence). V lost 1 base, J lost 4 bases, and 14 bases lay in between. The CDR3 extends over 16 amino acids. The CDR3 here is CASSLEAGAYGNTIYF. In DNA, the CDR3 is TGTGCCAGCAGCTTAGAAGCAGGGGCGTACGGAAACACCATATATTTT.